The 18 T cell receptor beta chains presented below share a single source sample, sequenced in a study of blood T cell repertoires in COVID-19 (dated by TCRdb to the early 2020s). The receptor library was made with the immunoSEQ multiplex PCR assay. The table was pulled from immuneACCESS by TCRdb, which kept in-frame rearrangements only. Such tables lose some clones; where checked, under half of the loss comes from unresolved V genes, and the rest has no known cause. Recorded for this sample are around 160,000 clones; 88% of them occurred a single time. Of the sample, about 2.3% is held by the ten largest clones. Material for sequencing was peripheral blood. The receptors originated from a human donor in a cohort sampled during active COVID-19.

The J gene is TRBJ2-5, the V gene TRBV6-5; D is ambiguous. Trimming took 0 bases from V and 5 from J, leaving 10 bases between them. Germline loops: CDR1 MNHEY, CDR2 SVGAGI. The CDR3 extends over 14 amino acids. The DNA for the CDR3 is TGTGCCAGCAGTTACTCTTTGGCGGTGGAGACCCAGTACTTC. Translated: CASSYSLAVETQYF.

As to this clone: Other nucleotide sequences in the sample specify the same CDR3. The CDR3 sequence: CASSRGNTEAFF. The CDR3 DNA sequence: TGTGCCAGCAGCCGAGGGAACACTGAAGCTTTCTTT. The chain carries TRBV6-5 and TRBJ1-1, with D unclear. Per the germline V gene, CDR1 is MNHEY and CDR2 is SVGAGI. V lost 6 bases and J lost 1, with 6 bases in between. This CDR3 has 12 amino acids.

The V gene is TRBV4-3, the J gene TRBJ2-1, with a tentative D call TRBD2 (5 bases). V shed 0 bases and J shed 6 bases, with 9 bases lying between them. Germline V lookup: CDR1 LGHNA, CDR2 YSLEER. The CDR3 sequence is 14 residues long. For the CDR3, the DNA is TGCGCCAGCAGCCAAGAGACCACTAGCAATGAGCAGTTCTTC. This translates into CASSQETTSNEQFF.

The rearrangement joins TRBV11-2 to TRBJ2-7; TRBD1 agrees at 9 bases. This CDR3 comprises 15 residues. The trim removed 6 bases at V and 3 bases at J, leaving 9 bases unmatched. Germline V lookup: CDR1 SGHAT, CDR2 FQNNGV. CDR3 nucleotides: TGTGCCAGCAGGAATCGGGGACAGGGAATCTACGAGCAGTACTTC. This encodes CASRNRGQGIYEQYF.

The gene calls are TRBV28 and TRBJ2-7; D is unclear. The CDR3 extends over 16 amino acids. V was pared by 5 bases and J by 1 base, with 18 bases between. CDR1 MDHEN and CDR2 SYDVKM come from the germline V gene. This CDR3 is CASSPLEDAGSYEQYF. In nucleotides, the CDR3 is TGTGCCAGCAGTCCCCTAGAGGATGCTGGGTCCTACGAGCAGTACTTC.

This clone has a single count. The chain has TRBV28 and TRBJ1-5; 7 bases align to TRBD1. V trimming: 6 bases; J trimming: 6 bases; junction bases outside the gene matches: 8. Per the germline V gene, CDR1 is MDHEN and CDR2 is SYDVKM. The CDR3 runs 14 residues. This CDR3 is CASSSRQGTQPQHF. The DNA of the CDR3 is TGTGCCAGCAGCTCTCGACAGGGCACTCAGCCCCAGCATTTT.

This sequence joins TRBV7-9 and TRBJ2-1, with 9 bases lining up with TRBD1. Germline lookup yields CDR1 SEHNR and CDR2 FQNEAQ (reference sequence). The CDR3 contains 14 residues. The ends lost 4 bases at V and 7 bases at J; junction bases unmatched: 5. CDR3 coding DNA: TGTGCCAGCAGCTCACAGGGGGCTCAAAATGAGCAGTTCTTC. This codes for CASSSQGAQNEQFF.

The rearrangement joins TRBV6-2 or TRBV6-3 to TRBJ2-7; tentatively, D is TRBD2 (5 bases). Germline assignment: CDR1 MNHEY and CDR2 SVGEGT. V gave up 5 bases and J gave up 2 bases, with 7 bases separating them. This CDR3 is built from 12 residues. The CDR3: CASSEGPYEQYF. The CDR3 nucleotides read TGTGCCAGCAGTGAGGGCCCCTACGAGCAGTACTTC.

The J gene is TRBJ2-7, the V gene TRBV7-9; 10 bases agree with TRBD1. Losses at the gene ends were 4 bases for V and 5 bases for J; bases not matched to a gene: 11. The length of the CDR3 is 16 residues. Looked up from germline, CDR1 is SEHNR and CDR2 is FQNEAQ (reference sequence). This chain's CDR3 is CASSYPTGTGDHEQYF. Written as DNA, the CDR3 is TGTGCCAGCAGCTACCCCACAGGGACAGGGGATCACGAGCAGTACTTC.

This chain uses TRBV9 with TRBJ2-3; weak D call: TRBD2 (6 bases). Trimming stripped 4 bases from V and 0 bases from J, with 12 bases between. The V gene's germline CDR1 is SGDLS and CDR2 YYNGEE. CDR3 size: 15 residues. The CDR3 coding sequence is TGTGCCAGCAGCCAGGGACTTTCTAGCACAGATACGCAGTATTTT. Residues: CASSQGLSSTDTQYF.

This sequence joins TRBV27 and TRBJ2-7; 10 bases are shared with TRBD2. Germline V CDR1 and CDR2: MNHEY, SMNVEV (reference sequence). V trimming: 5 bases; J trimming: 6 bases; junction bases outside the gene matches: 19. There are 18 residues in the CDR3. This CDR3 reads CASSRDDPRRLAGVEQYF. In DNA form, the CDR3 reads TGTGCCAGCAGTAGGGACGACCCCAGGAGGCTAGCGGGGGTCGAGCAGTACTTC.

This clone was detected a few times. V gene TRBV30 combines with J gene TRBJ2-1; TRBD1 is a possible D gene (6 bases). The CDR3 loop spans 13 amino acids. Deletions cut 8 bases from V and 2 bases from J, with 13 bases between. CDR1 and CDR2 from the germline V gene are GTSNPN and SVGIG (reference sequence). Written as DNA, the CDR3 is TGTGCCCTGGAAGGGGGACCCTACAATGAGCAGTTCTTC. Translating it yields CALEGGPYNEQFF.

The V call is TRBV9, the J call TRBJ2-2, with D possibly being TRBD2 (6 bases). The CDR3 is 16 residues long. Trimming stripped 3 bases from V and 5 bases from J, with 17 bases between. Germline values: CDR1 SGDLS, CDR2 YYNGEE. The CDR3 nucleotides are TGTGCCAGCAGCGAGAGCCTCCGGGGGAAGACCGGGGAGCTGTTTTTT. It codes for CASSESLRGKTGELFF.

V usage is TRBV9 and J usage is TRBJ2-7, with TRBD1 matching 8 bases. Per the germline V gene, CDR1 is SGDLS and CDR2 is YYNGEE. After removal of 3 bases from V and 2 bases from J, the junction contained 4 bases not matched to a gene. There are 14 residues in the CDR3. The CDR3 spells CASSGSTGAYEQYF. In nucleotides, the CDR3 is TGTGCCAGCAGCGGATCGACAGGGGCCTACGAGCAGTACTTC.

The CDR3: CAISEATGTQINYGYTF. The CDR3 nucleotides are TGTGCCATCAGTGAAGCAACCGGGACACAAATTAACTATGGCTACACCTTC. The chain carries TRBV10-3 and TRBJ1-2, with D possibly being TRBD1 (6 bases). V was trimmed by 3 bases and J by 1 base, leaving 18 bases between them. Germline CDR1 ENHRY, CDR2 SYGVKD. The CDR3 has 17 residues.

The chain combines TRBV7-8 with TRBJ1-3; the match to TRBD1 covers 9 bases. V dropped 1 base and J dropped 0; count of bases not matched to a gene: 4. Germline V lookup: CDR1 SGHVS, CDR2 FQNEAQ. The CDR3 loop spans 17 amino acids. CDR3 sequence reads: CASSLEGTGLSGNTIYF. The CDR3 coding sequence is TGTGCCAGCAGCTTAGAGGGGACAGGGCTCTCTGGAAACACCATATATTTT.

This chain links TRBV28 with TRBJ2-7; possibly TRBD2 for D (5 bases). The CDR3 has 16 residues. CDR1 MDHEN and CDR2 SYDVKM come from the germline V gene. V was trimmed by 6 bases and J by 0 bases, leaving 18 bases between them. CDR3: CASSSEGQTLSYEQYF. The CDR3 DNA is TGTGCCAGCAGCTCTGAGGGTCAGACTCTCTCCTACGAGCAGTACTTC.

The chain uses TRBV11-3 and TRBJ2-2, with D possibly matching TRBD1 (5 bases). Germline V gene sequence: CDR1 SGHNT, CDR2 YENEEA. V was shortened by 7 bases and J by 3 bases, with 15 bases between the two germline ends. The CDR3 is made up of 15 amino acids. The CDR3 nucleotides read TGTGCCAGCACCTTTGGGCAGGGTGACACCGGGGAGCTGTTTTTT. It translates to CASTFGQGDTGELFF. The variable domain in full, completed from reference TRBV11-3 and TRBJ2-2, reads EAGVVQSPRYKIIEKKQPVAFWCNPISGHNTLYWYLQNLGQGPELLIRYENEEAVDDSQLPKDRFSAERLKGVDSTLKIQPAELGDSAVYLCASTFGQGDTGELFFGEGSRLTVL.